This T cell receptor (beta chain) was recovered during a study of early T cells in non-severe SARS-CoV-2 infection. Study background: RNA in bulk from unsorted whole blood was sequenced, and chains were unpaired. Study-wide results and caveats: VDJdb matching, biased toward anti-spike CD8 responses, missed private and CD4 specificities.

Researchers tagged individual cDNA molecules with unique molecular identifiers. TCRdb reprocessed the 5' RACE reads via MiXCR and lists one record per CDR3 protein. The sample yields some 24,000 distinct CDR3 sequences, about 4.4% seen once. This clonotype turned up a few times. No antigen is known for it. The CDR3 loop spans 16 amino acids. V gave up 5 bases and J gave up 5 bases; unmatched junction bases: 14. CDR1 is DFQATT, CDR2 SNEGSKA, per germline (reference sequence). Sequenced sample: whole blood. The sequence was collected from an adult who was a healthcare worker with PCR-confirmed SARS-CoV-2 infection or an uninfected control (not recorded which). The chain couples TRBV20-1 to TRBJ2-7, with 11 bases lining up with TRBD2. CDR3 in amino acids: CSAPDQLAGVVDEQYF. In nucleotides, the CDR3 is TGCAGTGCTCCAGATCAACTAGCGGGAGTTGTAGACGAGCAGTACTTC.